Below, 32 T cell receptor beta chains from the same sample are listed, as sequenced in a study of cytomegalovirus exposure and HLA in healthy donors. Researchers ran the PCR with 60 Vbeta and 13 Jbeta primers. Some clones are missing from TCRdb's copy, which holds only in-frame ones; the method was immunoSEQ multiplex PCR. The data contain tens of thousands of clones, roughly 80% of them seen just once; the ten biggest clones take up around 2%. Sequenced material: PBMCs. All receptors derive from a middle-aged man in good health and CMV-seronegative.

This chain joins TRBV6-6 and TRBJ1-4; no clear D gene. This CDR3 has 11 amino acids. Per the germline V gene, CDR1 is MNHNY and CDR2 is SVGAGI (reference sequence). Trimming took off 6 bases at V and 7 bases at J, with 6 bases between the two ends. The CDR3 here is CASSYSEKLFF. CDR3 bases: TGTGCCAGCAGCTATAGTGAAAAACTGTTTTTT.

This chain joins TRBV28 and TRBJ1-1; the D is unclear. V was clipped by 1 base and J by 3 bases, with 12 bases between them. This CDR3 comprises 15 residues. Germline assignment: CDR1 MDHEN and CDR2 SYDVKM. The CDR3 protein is CASSLFGRPYTEAFF. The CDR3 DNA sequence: TGTGCCAGCAGTTTATTCGGCAGGCCCTACACTGAAGCTTTCTTT.

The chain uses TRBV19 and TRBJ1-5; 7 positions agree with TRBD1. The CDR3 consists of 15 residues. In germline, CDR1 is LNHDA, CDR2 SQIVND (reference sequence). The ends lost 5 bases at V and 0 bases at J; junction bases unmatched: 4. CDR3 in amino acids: CASSYDRASNQPQHF. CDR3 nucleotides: TGTGCCAGTAGTTATGACAGGGCTAGCAATCAGCCCCAGCATTTT.

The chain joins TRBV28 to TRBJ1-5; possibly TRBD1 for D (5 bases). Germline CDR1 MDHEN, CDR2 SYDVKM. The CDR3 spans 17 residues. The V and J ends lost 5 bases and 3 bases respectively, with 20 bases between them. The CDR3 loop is CASSPPGGALDNQPQHF. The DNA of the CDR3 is TGTGCCAGCAGTCCACCGGGAGGGGCCCTTGACAATCAGCCCCAGCATTTT.

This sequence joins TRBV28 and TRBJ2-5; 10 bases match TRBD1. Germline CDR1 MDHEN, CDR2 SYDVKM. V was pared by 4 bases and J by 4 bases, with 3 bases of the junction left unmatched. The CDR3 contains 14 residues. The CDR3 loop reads CASSSGQGGETQYF. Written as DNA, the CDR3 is TGTGCCAGCAGTTCCGGACAGGGGGGAGAGACCCAGTACTTC.

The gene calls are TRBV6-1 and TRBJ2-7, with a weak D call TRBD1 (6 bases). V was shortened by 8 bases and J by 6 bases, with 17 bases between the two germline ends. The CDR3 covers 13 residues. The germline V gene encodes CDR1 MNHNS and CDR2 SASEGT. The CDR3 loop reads CASGTGIRREQYF. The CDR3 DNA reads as TGTGCCAGCGGCACAGGGATCCGCCGCGAGCAGTACTTC.

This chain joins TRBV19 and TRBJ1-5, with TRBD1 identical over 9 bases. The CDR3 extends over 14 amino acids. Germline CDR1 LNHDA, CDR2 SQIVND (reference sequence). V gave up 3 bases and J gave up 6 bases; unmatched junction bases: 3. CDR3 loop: CASSITGGSQPQHF. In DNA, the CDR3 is TGTGCCAGTAGTATCACAGGGGGCAGTCAGCCCCAGCATTTT.

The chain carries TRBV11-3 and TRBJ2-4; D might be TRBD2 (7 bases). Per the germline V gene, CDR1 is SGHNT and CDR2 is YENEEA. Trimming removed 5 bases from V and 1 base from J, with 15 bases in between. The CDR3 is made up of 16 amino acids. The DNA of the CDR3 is TGTGCCAGCAGCCCCTTTAGGGGGGGGGCCAAAAACATTCAGTACTTC. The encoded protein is CASSPFRGGAKNIQYF.

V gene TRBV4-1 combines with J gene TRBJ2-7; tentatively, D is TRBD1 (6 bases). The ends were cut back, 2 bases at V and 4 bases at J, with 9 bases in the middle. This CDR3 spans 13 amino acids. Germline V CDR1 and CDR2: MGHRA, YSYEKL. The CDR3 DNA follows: TGCGCCAGCAGCCAAAGGACAGAATACGAGCAGTACTTC. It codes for CASSQRTEYEQYF.

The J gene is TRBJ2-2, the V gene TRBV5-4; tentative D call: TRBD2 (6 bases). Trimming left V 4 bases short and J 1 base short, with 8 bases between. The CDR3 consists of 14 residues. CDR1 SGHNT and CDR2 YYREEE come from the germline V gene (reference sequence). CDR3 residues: CASSRSGNTGELFF. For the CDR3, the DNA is TGTGCCAGCAGCCGTAGCGGGAACACCGGGGAGCTGTTTTTT.

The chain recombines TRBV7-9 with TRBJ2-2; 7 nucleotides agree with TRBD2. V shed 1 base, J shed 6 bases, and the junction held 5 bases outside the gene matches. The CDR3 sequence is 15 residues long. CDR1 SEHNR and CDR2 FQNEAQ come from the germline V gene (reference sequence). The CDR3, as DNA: TGTGCCAGCAGCTTAGGTGGTGCGGGGGCCGGGGAGCTGTTTTTT. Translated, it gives CASSLGGAGAGELFF.

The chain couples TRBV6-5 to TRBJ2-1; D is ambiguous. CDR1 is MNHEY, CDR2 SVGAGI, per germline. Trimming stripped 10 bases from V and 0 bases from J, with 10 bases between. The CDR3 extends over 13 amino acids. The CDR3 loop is CATSLSSYNEQFF. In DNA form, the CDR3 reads TGTGCCACCTCTCTGAGCTCCTACAATGAGCAGTTCTTC.

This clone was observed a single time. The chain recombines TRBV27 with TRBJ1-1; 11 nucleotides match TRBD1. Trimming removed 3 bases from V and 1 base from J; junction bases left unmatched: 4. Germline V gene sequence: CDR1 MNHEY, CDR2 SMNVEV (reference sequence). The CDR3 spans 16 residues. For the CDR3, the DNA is TGTGCCAGCAGTTTGGGGACAGGGGGGTGGAACACTGAAGCTTTCTTT. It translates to CASSLGTGGWNTEAFF.

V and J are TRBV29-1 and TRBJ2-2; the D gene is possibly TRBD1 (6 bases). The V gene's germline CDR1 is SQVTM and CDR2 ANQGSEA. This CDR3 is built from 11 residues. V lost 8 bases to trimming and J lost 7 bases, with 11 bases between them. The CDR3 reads CSIRGNGELFF. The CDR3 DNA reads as TGCAGCATCAGGGGTAACGGGGAGCTGTTTTTT.

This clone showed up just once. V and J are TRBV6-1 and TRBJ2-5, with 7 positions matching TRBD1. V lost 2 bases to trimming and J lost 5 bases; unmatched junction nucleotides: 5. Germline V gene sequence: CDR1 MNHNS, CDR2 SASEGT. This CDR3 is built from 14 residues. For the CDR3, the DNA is TGTGCCAGCAGTGAACACAGGGGCGCGGAGACCCAGTACTTC. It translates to CASSEHRGAETQYF.

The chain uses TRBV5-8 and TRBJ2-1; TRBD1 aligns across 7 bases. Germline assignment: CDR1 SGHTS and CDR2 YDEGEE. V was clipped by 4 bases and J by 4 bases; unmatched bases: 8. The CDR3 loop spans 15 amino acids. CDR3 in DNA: TGTGCCAGCAGCCAAGGGACAGCCAGTTACAATGAGCAGTTCTTC. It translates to CASSQGTASYNEQFF.

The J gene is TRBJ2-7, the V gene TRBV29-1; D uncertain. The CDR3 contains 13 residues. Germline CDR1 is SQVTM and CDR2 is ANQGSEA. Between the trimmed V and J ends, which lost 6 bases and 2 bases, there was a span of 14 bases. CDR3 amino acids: CSVQGPETYEQYF. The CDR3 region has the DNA TGCAGCGTCCAAGGTCCGGAGACCTACGAGCAGTACTTC.

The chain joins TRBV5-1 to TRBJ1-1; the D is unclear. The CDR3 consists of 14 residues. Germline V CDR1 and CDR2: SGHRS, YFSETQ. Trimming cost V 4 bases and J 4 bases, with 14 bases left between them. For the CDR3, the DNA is TGCGCCAGCAGCGGTGGAGCTCCTTTCACTGAAGCTTTCTTT. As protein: CASSGGAPFTEAFF.

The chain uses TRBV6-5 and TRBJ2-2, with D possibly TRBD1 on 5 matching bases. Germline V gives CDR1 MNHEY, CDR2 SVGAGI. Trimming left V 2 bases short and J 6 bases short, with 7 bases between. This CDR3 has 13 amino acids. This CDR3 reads CASSYVRAGELFF. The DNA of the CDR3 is TGTGCCAGCAGTTACGTCAGGGCCGGGGAGCTGTTTTTT.

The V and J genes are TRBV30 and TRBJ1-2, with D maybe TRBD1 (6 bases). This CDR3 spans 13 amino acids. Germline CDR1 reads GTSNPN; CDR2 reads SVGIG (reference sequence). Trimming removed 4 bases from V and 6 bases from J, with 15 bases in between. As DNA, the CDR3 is TGTGCCTGGAAGGGGGAAGGAGTGGATGGCTACACCTTC. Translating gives CAWKGEGVDGYTF. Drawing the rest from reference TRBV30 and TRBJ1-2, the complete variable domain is SQTIHQWPATLVQPVGSPLSLECTVEGTSNPNLYWYRQAAGRGLQLLFYSVGIGQISSEVPQNLSASRPQDRQFILSSKKLLLSDSGFYLCAWKGEGVDGYTFGSGTRLTVV.

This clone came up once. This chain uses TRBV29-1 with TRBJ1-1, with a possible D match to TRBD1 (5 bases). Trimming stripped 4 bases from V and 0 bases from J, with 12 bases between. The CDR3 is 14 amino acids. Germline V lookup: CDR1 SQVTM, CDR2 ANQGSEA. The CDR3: CSVVGAGMNTEAFF. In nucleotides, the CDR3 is TGCAGCGTTGTTGGCGCAGGGATGAACACTGAAGCTTTCTTT.

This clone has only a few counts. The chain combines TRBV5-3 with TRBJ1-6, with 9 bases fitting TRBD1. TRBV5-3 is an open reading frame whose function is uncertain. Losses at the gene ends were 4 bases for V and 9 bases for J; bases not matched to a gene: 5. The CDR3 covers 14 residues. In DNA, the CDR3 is TGTGCCAGAAGCCCGGGACAGGGTACTTCACCCCTCCACTTT. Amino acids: CARSPGQGTSPLHF.

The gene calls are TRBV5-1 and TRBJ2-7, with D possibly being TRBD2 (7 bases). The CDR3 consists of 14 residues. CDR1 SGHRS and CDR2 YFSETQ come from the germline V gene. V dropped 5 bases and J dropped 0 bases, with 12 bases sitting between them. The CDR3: CASSGRGPSYEQYF. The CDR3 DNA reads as TGCGCCAGCAGTGGGCGGGGGCCCTCCTACGAGCAGTACTTC.

CDR3 nucleotide sequence: TGTGCCAGCAGTTTATTGGGGGACTCTGGCTACACCTTC. Protein sequence: CASSLLGDSGYTF. V and J are TRBV28 and TRBJ1-2, with D possibly matching TRBD1 (5 bases). The germline CDR1 and CDR2 sequences are MDHEN and SYDVKM. V lost 1 base and J lost 7, with 10 bases in between. The CDR3 extends over 13 amino acids.

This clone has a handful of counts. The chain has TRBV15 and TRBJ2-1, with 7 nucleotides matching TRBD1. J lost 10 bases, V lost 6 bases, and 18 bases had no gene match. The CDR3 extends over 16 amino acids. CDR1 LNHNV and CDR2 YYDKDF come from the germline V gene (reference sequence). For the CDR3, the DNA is TGTGCCACCAGAAACGACAGGGTCGGCCAAGTTGGCGAGCAGTTCTTC. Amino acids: CATRNDRVGQVGEQFF.

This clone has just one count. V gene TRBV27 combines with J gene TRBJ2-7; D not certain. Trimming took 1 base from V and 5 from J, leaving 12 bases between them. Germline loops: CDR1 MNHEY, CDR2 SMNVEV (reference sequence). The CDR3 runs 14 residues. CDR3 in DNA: TGTGCCAGCAGTTTATACTTGTGGTCCCACGAGCAGTACTTC. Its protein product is CASSLYLWSHEQYF.

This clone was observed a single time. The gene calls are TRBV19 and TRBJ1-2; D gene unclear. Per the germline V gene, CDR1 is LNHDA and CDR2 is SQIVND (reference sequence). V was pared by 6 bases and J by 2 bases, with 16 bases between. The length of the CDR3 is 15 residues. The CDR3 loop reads CASRETIETNYGYTF. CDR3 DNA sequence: TGTGCCAGTAGGGAGACTATTGAAACAAACTATGGCTACACCTTC.

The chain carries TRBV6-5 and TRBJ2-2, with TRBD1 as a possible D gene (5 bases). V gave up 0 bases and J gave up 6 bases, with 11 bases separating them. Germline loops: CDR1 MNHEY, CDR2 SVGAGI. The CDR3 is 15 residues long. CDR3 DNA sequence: TGTGCCAGCAGTTACTCGGGGCGGATAGCCGGGGAGCTGTTTTTT. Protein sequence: CASSYSGRIAGELFF.

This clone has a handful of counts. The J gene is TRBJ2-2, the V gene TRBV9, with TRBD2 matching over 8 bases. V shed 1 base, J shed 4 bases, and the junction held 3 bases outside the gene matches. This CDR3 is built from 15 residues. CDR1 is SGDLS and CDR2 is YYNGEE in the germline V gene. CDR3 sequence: CASSVSGGPTGELFF. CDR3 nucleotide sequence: TGTGCCAGCAGCGTATCGGGGGGGCCCACCGGGGAGCTGTTTTTT.

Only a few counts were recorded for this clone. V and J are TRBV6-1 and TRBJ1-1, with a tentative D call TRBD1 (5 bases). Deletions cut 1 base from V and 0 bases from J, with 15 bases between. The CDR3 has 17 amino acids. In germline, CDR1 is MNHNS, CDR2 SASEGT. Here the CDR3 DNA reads TGTGCCAGCAGTGAAGACGTCAGGGTGACGCTGAACACTGAAGCTTTCTTT. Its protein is CASSEDVRVTLNTEAFF.

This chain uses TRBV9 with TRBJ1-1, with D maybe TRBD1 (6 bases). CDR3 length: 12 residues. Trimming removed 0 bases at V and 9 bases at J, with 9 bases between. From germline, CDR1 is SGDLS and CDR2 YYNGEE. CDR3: CASSVDQGQAFF. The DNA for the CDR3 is TGTGCCAGCAGCGTAGATCAGGGGCAAGCTTTCTTT.

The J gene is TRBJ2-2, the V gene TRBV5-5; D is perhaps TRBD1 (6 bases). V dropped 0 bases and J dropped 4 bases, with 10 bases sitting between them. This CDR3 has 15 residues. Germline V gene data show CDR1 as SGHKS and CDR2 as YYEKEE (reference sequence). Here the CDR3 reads CASSLGTASTGELFF. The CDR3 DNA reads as TGTGCCAGCAGCTTGGGGACAGCTTCCACCGGGGAGCTGTTTTTT.